This T cell receptor (beta chain) was identified during a study of T cell repertoires in cytomegalovirus infection. This clonotype has a count of ten or more. The antigen remains unidentified. TCRdb itself ran the reads through MiXCR, one entry per CDR3 protein. Altogether about 89,000 distinct CDR3 sequences are present, around 32% being singletons, with the ten largest covering over 60%. Trimming took 4 bases from V and 2 from J; bases not matched to a gene: 3. This CDR3 has 17 residues. The V gene's germline CDR1 is SGHVS and CDR2 FQNEAQ. This chain links TRBV7-8 with TRBJ2-1, with 15 bases fitting TRBD2. The sample in question was CD8+ T cells from cultured PBMCs, obtained from culture after CMV antigen stimulation. The origin of this receptor is a human donor in good health (CMV status not recorded). Some clones in this sample may be carry-over from other donors' samples. Here the CDR3 DNA reads TGTGCCAGCAGCTCGGGACTAGCGGGGGGAACCTACAATGAGCAGTTCTTC. It encodes CASSSGLAGGTYNEQFF.